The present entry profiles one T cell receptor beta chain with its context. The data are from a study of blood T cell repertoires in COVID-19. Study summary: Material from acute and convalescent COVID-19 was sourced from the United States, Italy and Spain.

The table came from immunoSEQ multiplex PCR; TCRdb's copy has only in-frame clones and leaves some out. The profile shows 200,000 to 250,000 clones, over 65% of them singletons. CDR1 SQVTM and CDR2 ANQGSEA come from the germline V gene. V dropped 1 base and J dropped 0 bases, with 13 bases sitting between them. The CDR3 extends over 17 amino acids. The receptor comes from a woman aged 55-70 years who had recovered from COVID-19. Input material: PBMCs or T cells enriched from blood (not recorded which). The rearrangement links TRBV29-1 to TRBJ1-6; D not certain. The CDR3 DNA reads TGCAGCGTTGAAGGGTCGGAGCCGAGCTCCTATAATTCACCCCTCCACTTT. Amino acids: CSVEGSEPSSYNSPLHF.